A single sample gave rise to the 18 T cell receptor beta chains below, sequenced in a study of blood T cell repertoires in COVID-19. TCRdb's table, derived via immunoSEQ multiplex PCR, lists solely in-frame clones and lacks some. Of tens of thousands of clones listed, roughly 73% were seen once; the top ten hold 20%. The specimen was peripheral blood. The receptors originated from a human donor in a cohort sampled during active or convalescent COVID-19.

V is TRBV19 and J is TRBJ1-6, with D possibly being TRBD1 (5 bases). Germline assignment: CDR1 LNHDA and CDR2 SQIVND (reference sequence). The V end lost 5 bases, the J end lost 9 bases, and 8 bases lay between the germline ends. The CDR3 runs 12 residues. The DNA for the CDR3 is TGTGCCAGTAGTGCCAGGGTTTCACCCCTCCACTTT. Translating it yields CASSARVSPLHF.

This rearrangement joins TRBV30 to TRBJ2-6; TRBD2 matches 7 bases. The CDR3 is 18 residues long. J was trimmed by 0 bases and V by 3 bases; bases with no gene match: 11. CDR1 is GTSNPN, CDR2 SVGIG, per germline (reference sequence). The CDR3 DNA is TGTGCCTGGAGCCTAAGTAGGGGAGGGAGCTCTGGGGCCAACGTCCTGACTTTC. Its protein is CAWSLSRGGSSGANVLTF.

The genes are TRBV9 and TRBJ2-7, with 8 nucleotides matching TRBD2. The junction had 10 bases not matched to a gene; V was cut back by 4 bases and J by 4 bases. Germline loops: CDR1 SGDLS, CDR2 YYNGEE. This CDR3 is 15 amino acids long. Here the CDR3 reads CASSTQPGLEYEQYF. CDR3 sequence (DNA): TGTGCCAGCAGCACCCAGCCGGGACTAGAGTACGAGCAGTACTTC.

V is TRBV6-6 and J is TRBJ1-6; the D gene is possibly TRBD1 (6 bases). CDR3 length equals 16 residues. Trimming took 1 base from V and 0 from J, leaving 7 bases between them. Germline V lookup: CDR1 MNHNY, CDR2 SVGAGI (reference sequence). CDR3 protein: CASSYLDSSYNSPLHF. The CDR3 coding sequence is TGTGCCAGCAGTTACTTGGACAGCTCCTATAATTCACCCCTCCACTTT.

V and J are TRBV29-1 and TRBJ2-1, with D tentatively TRBD2 (5 bases). The ends were cut back, 3 bases at V and 0 bases at J, with 18 bases in the middle. Germline loops: CDR1 SQVTM, CDR2 ANQGSEA. The CDR3 has 17 residues. CDR3: CSVEPHGGLSSYNEQFF. The DNA for the CDR3 is TGCAGCGTTGAGCCCCATGGCGGGCTTAGCTCCTACAATGAGCAGTTCTTC.

V is TRBV28 and J is TRBJ2-7; 7 nucleotides line up with TRBD1. The CDR3 contains 15 residues. Germline CDR1 MDHEN, CDR2 SYDVKM. The V and J ends lost 6 bases and 6 bases, in that order; junction bases with no gene match: 14. The CDR3 region is CASSRQGTRGGEQYF. In DNA, the CDR3 is TGTGCCAGCAGCAGACAGGGAACGAGAGGGGGCGAGCAGTACTTC.

This clone was recorded only once. The chain uses TRBV19 and TRBJ1-1; a weak D match, TRBD1 (6 bases). The CDR3 totals 16 residues. Trimming left V 4 bases short and J 1 base short, with 16 bases between. Germline V CDR1 and CDR2: LNHDA, SQIVND (reference sequence). CDR3 sequence: CASSNYNRAKNTEAFF. DNA for the CDR3: TGTGCCAGTAGTAACTATAACAGGGCCAAGAACACTGAAGCTTTCTTT.

The rearrangement links TRBV15 to TRBJ1-4, with TRBD1 as a possible D gene (5 bases). The CDR3 spans 14 residues. V was shortened by 3 bases and J by 0 bases, with 5 bases between the two germline ends. Germline loops: CDR1 LNHNV, CDR2 YYDKDF (reference sequence). The CDR3: CATSRTATNEKLFF. In DNA, the CDR3 is TGTGCCACCAGCAGGACAGCAACTAATGAAAAACTGTTTTTT. Filled out from reference TRBV15 and TRBJ1-4, the complete variable domain reads DAMVIQNPRYQVTQFGKPVTLSCSQTLNHNVMYWYQQKSSQAPKLLFHYYDKDFNNEADTPDNFQSRRPNTSFCFLDIRSPGLGDTAMYLCATSRTATNEKLFFGSGTQLSVL.

In DNA, the CDR3 is TGTGCCAGCAGTAATGGAGGGGTCGGGACCTACGAGCAGTACTTC. Translating gives CASSNGGVGTYEQYF. The chain couples TRBV28 to TRBJ2-7; D perhaps matches TRBD2 (6 bases). Germline values: CDR1 MDHEN, CDR2 SYDVKM. The CDR3 sequence is 15 residues long. V lost 5 bases to trimming and J lost 2 bases, with 16 bases between them.

This clone was observed once. The chain links TRBV28 to TRBJ1-5; perhaps TRBD1 as D (5 bases). The CDR3 loop spans 17 amino acids. Trimming shortened V by 7 bases and J by 0 bases, and 19 bases separated the two germline ends. Germline V lookup: CDR1 MDHEN, CDR2 SYDVKM. The CDR3 reads CASMRRVGQISNQPQHF. CDR3 nucleotide sequence: TGTGCCAGCATGCGTAGAGTGGGGCAGATTAGCAATCAGCCCCAGCATTTT.

The chain has TRBV3-1 (or the pseudogene TRBV3-2) and TRBJ2-7, with D perhaps matching TRBD1 (5 bases). The V end was cut by 3 bases, the J end by 3 bases, with 9 bases between. The CDR3 contains 13 residues. Germline-derived CDR1 and CDR2 are LGHDT and YNNKEL (reference sequence). The CDR3 region is CASSQGLGYEQYF. The CDR3 DNA reads TGTGCCAGCAGCCAGGGGCTGGGCTACGAGCAGTACTTC.

This chain joins TRBV28 and TRBJ1-1, with a weak D call TRBD1 (5 bases). There are 14 residues in the CDR3. Germline V gene data show CDR1 as MDHEN and CDR2 as SYDVKM. The ends were cut back, 2 bases at V and 5 bases at J, with 12 bases in the middle. CDR3 residues: CASSLEGRGTEAFF. CDR3 DNA sequence: TGTGCCAGCAGTTTAGAGGGGCGGGGGACTGAAGCTTTCTTT.

CDR3 nucleotide sequence: TGTGCCAGCAGTCCCTCCCCTAGCGGGGGTCAAGAGACCCAGTACTTC. The encoded protein is CASSPSPSGGQETQYF. The chain couples TRBV6-2 or TRBV6-3 to TRBJ2-5, with 10 bases aligning to TRBD2. The V and J ends lost 5 bases and 2 bases, in that order; junction bases with no gene match: 8. Germline V lookup: CDR1 MNHEY, CDR2 SVGEGT. The CDR3 sequence is 16 residues long.

This chain connects TRBV18 to TRBJ2-2, with a weak D call TRBD2 (5 bases). V lost 0 bases to trimming and J lost 5 bases, with 10 bases between them. CDR1 is KGHSH and CDR2 is LQKENI in the germline V gene. The CDR3 consists of 15 residues. For the CDR3, the DNA is TGTGCCAGCTCACCACCCGGGCCGGGGACCGGGGAGCTGTTTTTT. Encoded protein: CASSPPGPGTGELFF.

V gene TRBV2 combines with J gene TRBJ1-5; no clear D. Germline V CDR1 and CDR2: SNHLY, FYNNEI. CDR3 length: 15 amino acids. Trimming took off 3 bases at V and 3 bases at J, with 12 bases between the two ends. CDR3 region: CASSDWALDNQPQHF. Written as DNA, the CDR3 is TGTGCCAGCAGTGATTGGGCGCTCGACAATCAGCCCCAGCATTTT.

The J gene is TRBJ2-7, the V gene TRBV6-5, with 8 bases fitting TRBD1. CDR1 MNHEY and CDR2 SVGAGI come from the germline V gene. V lost 7 bases and J lost 0; bases outside the gene matches: 5. The CDR3 totals 14 residues. CDR3 nucleotide sequence: TGTGCCAGCACCCGGACAGGGAGCTCCTACGAGCAGTACTTC. It yields the protein CASTRTGSSYEQYF.

The rearrangement links TRBV20-1 to TRBJ1-2; 10 nucleotides agree with TRBD1. The CDR3 is 17 amino acids. From germline, CDR1 is DFQATT and CDR2 SNEGSKA (reference sequence). Trimming at V came to 3 bases and at J to 0 bases, leaving 10 bases not matched to a gene. CDR3 protein: CSASSAGDRGTNYGYTF. The DNA of the CDR3 is TGCAGTGCTAGTTCAGCTGGGGACAGGGGAACTAACTATGGCTACACCTTC.

The CDR3 DNA sequence: TGTGCCAGCAGTGAAAAAGGGACAGGGGACTATGGCTACACCTTC. Amino acids: CASSEKGTGDYGYTF. V usage is TRBV2 and J usage is TRBJ1-2; 10 bases align to TRBD1. Germline V lookup: CDR1 SNHLY, CDR2 FYNNEI. This CDR3 has 15 amino acids. The ends lost 2 bases at V and 3 bases at J; junction bases unmatched: 3.